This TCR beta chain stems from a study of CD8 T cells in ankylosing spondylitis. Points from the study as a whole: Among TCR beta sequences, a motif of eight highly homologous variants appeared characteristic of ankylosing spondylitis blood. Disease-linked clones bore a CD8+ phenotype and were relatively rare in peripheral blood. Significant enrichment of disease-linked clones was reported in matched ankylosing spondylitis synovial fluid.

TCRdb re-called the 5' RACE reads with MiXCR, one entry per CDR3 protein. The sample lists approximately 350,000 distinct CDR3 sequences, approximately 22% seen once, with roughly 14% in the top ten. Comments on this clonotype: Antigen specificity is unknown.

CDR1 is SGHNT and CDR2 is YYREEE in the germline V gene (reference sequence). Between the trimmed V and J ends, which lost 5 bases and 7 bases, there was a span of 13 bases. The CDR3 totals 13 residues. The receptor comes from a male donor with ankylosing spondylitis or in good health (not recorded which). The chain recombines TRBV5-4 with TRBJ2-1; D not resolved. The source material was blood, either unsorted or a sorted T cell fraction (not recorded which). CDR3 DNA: TGTGCCAGCAGAGAACCCCTGGGTAATGAGCAGTTCTTC. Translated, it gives CASREPLGNEQFF.